Sequencing of this T cell receptor beta chain was carried out in a study of blood T cell repertoires in COVID-19. Background on the study: Italy, Spain and the United States were the sources of the convalescent and acute COVID-19 samples. PBMCs, B-cell-depleted T cells, or T cells provided the cDNA or gDNA that made up the material.

In the source study's methods: How many nucleated cells were present was estimated from reference gene primer amplification. The data were produced by immunoSEQ multiplex PCR, yet TCRdb's version contains in-frame clones alone and is incomplete. That table gives V, J and clone size, and the DNA gave D and trimming. The data hold more than 65,000 clones, with more than 75% observed a single time. The CDR3 covers 13 residues. Germline CDR1 SGHNT, CDR2 YYREEE (reference sequence). V was trimmed by 0 bases and J by 4 bases, leaving 8 bases between them. This chain uses TRBV5-4 with TRBJ2-7; D unresolved. This receptor was obtained from a human donor in a cohort sampled during active COVID-19. The specimen was peripheral blood. The CDR3 nucleotides read TGTGCCAGCAGCTTGGATTTCCCTTACGAGCAGTACTTC. Translating gives CASSLDFPYEQYF. The full variable domain, with the rest looked up from reference TRBV5-4 and TRBJ2-7, is ETGVTQSPTHLIKTRGQQVTLRCSSQSGHNTVSWYQQALGQGPQFIFQYYREEENGRGNFPPRFSGLQFPNYSSELNVNALELDDSALYLCASSLDFPYEQYFGPGTRLTVT.